Below are 31 T cell receptor beta chains sequenced from a single sample in a study of blood T cells in healthy people across ages. Primers used in a second PCR of roughly 6 to 12 cycles were a sample-barcoded 5' primer and a J-beta primer mix. TCRdb independently ran MiXCR on the 5' RACE reads; one entry per CDR3 protein. The table includes approximately 810,000 distinct CDR3 sequences, 25% to 30% detected once. Sequenced material: blood. The receptors were gathered from an elderly woman in good health.

This clonotype was counted ten times or more. The genes are TRBV7-9 and TRBJ1-2, with 8 bases that match TRBD1. CDR1 and CDR2 from the germline V gene are SEHNR and FQNEAQ (reference sequence). V shed 1 base, J shed 4 bases, and the junction held 8 bases outside the gene matches. The CDR3 totals 16 residues. The DNA of the CDR3 is TGTGCCAGCAGCTTAGTCCCTGGACAGGGTATCTATGGCTACACCTTC. This gives the protein CASSLVPGQGIYGYTF.

In this sample, this clonotype turned up many times. The chain couples TRBV6-2 or TRBV6-3 to TRBJ2-7, with a weak D call TRBD2 (5 bases). Germline V gene sequence: CDR1 MNHEY, CDR2 SVGEGT. The CDR3 is 15 residues long. V dropped 6 bases and J dropped 6 bases, with 21 bases sitting between them. The CDR3: CASRTPLAPDLEQYF. CDR3 bases: TGTGCCAGCAGGACCCCGCTAGCCCCCGACCTCGAGCAGTACTTC.

Concerning this clonotype itself: A much larger clone differs by one base, so this may be a read error. V usage is TRBV12-3 or TRBV12-4 and J usage is TRBJ2-3, with 8 bases identical to TRBD1. The CDR3 spans 15 residues. J lost 4 bases, V lost 5 bases, and 8 bases had no gene match. The CDR3 DNA reads as TGTGCCAGCAGTGAGACGGGGACAGGAGCAGATACGCAGTATTTT. It specifies CASSETGTGADTQYF.

Ten or more counts support this clonotype. The V call is TRBV5-1, the J call TRBJ1-2; the D is unclear. Trimming removed 2 bases from V and 4 bases from J, with 12 bases in between. The V gene's germline CDR1 is SGHRS and CDR2 YFSETQ. The length of the CDR3 is 14 residues. CDR3 coding DNA: TGCGCCAGCAGCTTAGCAGTTACCGCCTATGGCTACACCTTC. This translates into CASSLAVTAYGYTF.

This clonotype was found many times. The chain carries TRBV3-1 and TRBJ2-1; D is uncertain. CDR3 length equals 11 residues. Germline CDR1 and CDR2: LGHDT and YNNKEL (reference sequence). With 8 bases removed from V and 10 bases from J, the gap between germline ends came to 12 bases. DNA for the CDR3: TGTGCCAGCGGAGCATCATGGGAGCAGTTCTTC. This gives the protein CASGASWEQFF.

The rearrangement links TRBV6-5 to TRBJ1-4; D not certain. This CDR3 spans 15 amino acids. With 2 bases removed from V and 0 bases from J, the gap between germline ends came to 7 bases. Germline lookup yields CDR1 MNHEY and CDR2 SVGAGI. CDR3 loop: CASSYGSTTNEKLFF. The DNA for the CDR3 is TGTGCCAGCAGTTACGGATCCACAACTAATGAAAAACTGTTTTTT.

The sample holds a few counts of this clonotype. J is TRBJ1-1 and V is TRBV7-2; no definite D call. Per the germline V gene, CDR1 is SGHTA and CDR2 is FQGNSA. The CDR3 has 11 residues. Trimming cost V 5 bases and J 7 bases, with 8 bases left between them. This CDR3 reads CASSREGEAFF. The CDR3 DNA is TGTGCCAGCAGCAGGGAGGGTGAAGCTTTCTTT.

In this sample, this clonotype turned up a few times. This sequence joins TRBV30 and TRBJ1-2; the D gene is possibly TRBD1 (5 bases). CDR1 and CDR2 from the germline V gene are GTSNPN and SVGIG (reference sequence). The CDR3 has 16 amino acids. Deletions cut 6 bases from V and 1 base from J, with 21 bases between. The CDR3 DNA reads as TGTGCCTGCCCGGCGGGGACTTCCAAAGATAACTATGGCTACACCTTC. Translated: CACPAGTSKDNYGYTF.

This clonotype was counted many times. J is TRBJ2-5 and V is TRBV10-3, with 7 bases identical to TRBD1. V was clipped by 5 bases and J by 3 bases; unmatched bases: 27. Germline V gene lookup returns CDR1 ENHRY and CDR2 SYGVKD. CDR3 size: 21 residues. CDR3 in amino acids: CAISKNDPGQRYLWGEETQYF. CDR3 sequence (DNA): TGTGCCATCAGTAAGAACGACCCGGGACAGCGCTACCTTTGGGGCGAAGAGACCCAGTACTTC.

This clonotype was observed at least ten times. The chain is built from TRBV4-3 and TRBJ1-5; D not resolved. Per germline, CDR1 LGHNA and CDR2 YSLEER. CDR3 length: 15 residues. Trimming left V 3 bases short and J 7 bases short, with 16 bases between. CDR3: CASSQTFAGNQPQHF. CDR3 nucleotide sequence: TGCGCCAGCAGCCAGACCTTTGCCGGGAACCAGCCCCAGCATTTT.

About this clonotype: Just one base apart from a much larger clone, this may be a read error. The rearrangement uses TRBV18 and TRBJ2-4; TRBD2 is a possible D gene (6 bases). The assigned J gene may be wrong: the sequence end matches TRBJ2-5 better. Germline V gives CDR1 KGHSH, CDR2 LQKENI. This CDR3 contains 15 residues. The chain's CDR3 is CAGSPDLRGIETQYF. Here the CDR3 DNA reads TGTGCCGGCTCACCAGACCTTCGGGGGATAGAGACCCAGTACTTC.

This clonotype has a single count. This sequence joins TRBV7-2 and TRBJ1-4; 10 nucleotides line up with TRBD1. Germline trimming cut 5 bases from V and 2 bases from J; bases unmatched to any gene: 8. CDR3 length: 17 residues. CDR1 and CDR2 (germline): SGHTA, FQGNSA. This CDR3 is CASSPGDRGMTNEKLFF. Here the CDR3 DNA reads TGTGCCAGCAGCCCAGGGGACAGGGGAATGACTAATGAAAAACTGTTTTTT.

Points on this clonotype: This sequence may be a read error, since a much larger clone differs from it by one base. The chain recombines TRBV14 with TRBJ2-3; D remains ambiguous. Trimming stripped 4 bases from V and 5 bases from J, with 10 bases between. The CDR3 runs 13 residues. Germline V gene data show CDR1 as SGHDN and CDR2 as FVKESK. CDR3 region: CASSPIRIDTQYF. The DNA for the CDR3 is TGTGCCAGCAGCCCCATCCGCATAGATACGCAGTATTTT. The full variable domain, its missing parts supplied by reference TRBV14 and TRBJ2-3, is EAGVTQFPSHSVIEKGQTVTLRCDPISGHDNLYWYRRVMGKEIKFLLHFVKESKQDESGMPNNRFLAERTGGTYSTLKVQPAELEDSGVYFCASSPIRIDTQYFGPGTRLTVL.

The chain is built from TRBV6-6 and TRBJ1-5; 10 nucleotides align to TRBD1. Germline CDR1 is MNHNY and CDR2 is SVGAGI (reference sequence). The CDR3 runs to 16 residues. Trimming cost V 6 bases and J 2 bases; bases outside gene matches: 7. The CDR3 loop reads CASRATGGWGNQPQHF. CDR3 in DNA: TGTGCCAGCAGAGCGACAGGGGGCTGGGGCAATCAGCCCCAGCATTTT.

This clonotype was seen at least ten times. The chain is built from TRBV2 and TRBJ2-7; D might be TRBD1 (6 bases). The CDR3 spans 17 residues. Germline CDR1 and CDR2: SNHLY and FYNNEI. Trimming took 0 bases from V and 3 from J, leaving 18 bases between them. For the CDR3, the DNA is TGTGCCAGCAGTGAAGCGCGAGGGGGTACGGGGTTCTACGAGCAGTACTTC. Translating gives CASSEARGGTGFYEQYF.

On this clonotype: A read error may be the cause here, since a much bigger clone is one base away. The chain's CDR3 is CSAGAVAGGSYGYTF. CDR3 nucleotides: TGCAGTGCTGGTGCTGTAGCAGGGGGCAGCTATGGCTACACCTTC. The rearrangement joins TRBV20-1 to TRBJ1-2; 8 bases line up with TRBD1. V lost 5 bases to trimming and J lost 4 bases; unmatched junction nucleotides: 12. Germline CDR1 DFQATT, CDR2 SNEGSKA (reference sequence). The CDR3 is 15 residues long.

Of note for this clonotype: Possible read error: a much larger clone is one base away. The CDR3 DNA reads TGTGCCAGCAGCCTGCCGCGGGGGGGCTCTGGGGCCAACGTCCGGACTTTC. Residues: CASSLPRGGSGANVRTF. The rearrangement uses TRBV3-1 and TRBJ2-6; 9 bases agree with TRBD2. CDR1 and CDR2 from the germline V gene are LGHDT and YNNKEL (reference sequence). The length of the CDR3 is 17 residues.

The chain employs TRBV19 and TRBJ1-2; the D gene is possibly TRBD1 (6 bases). The germline V gene encodes CDR1 LNHDA and CDR2 SQIVND (reference sequence). The CDR3 totals 15 residues. V gave up 1 base and J gave up 4 bases, with 13 bases separating them. The CDR3 sequence: CASSIGPGGGYGYTF. CDR3 nucleotide sequence: TGTGCCAGTAGTATAGGCCCCGGAGGGGGCTATGGCTACACCTTC.

Regarding this clonotype: A much larger clone sits a single nucleotide away, making a read error possible. The rearrangement joins TRBV5-1 to TRBJ1-2; D perhaps matches TRBD1 (6 bases). CDR3 size: 14 residues. From germline, CDR1 is SGHRS and CDR2 YFSETQ. This CDR3 is CAGSPPRQDSGYTF. The CDR3 DNA reads TGCGCCGGCAGCCCCCCGAGACAGGATTCTGGCTACACCTTC.

In its sample, this clonotype was seen a few times. The chain carries TRBV7-9 and TRBJ2-5, with 9 bases lining up with TRBD1. Trimming removed 5 bases from V and 5 bases from J; junction bases left unmatched: 6. The CDR3 totals 14 residues. Germline V gene data show CDR1 as SEHNR and CDR2 as FQNEAQ (reference sequence). The CDR3 loop reads CASSPGQGTETQYF. CDR3 in DNA: TGTGCCAGCAGCCCAGGACAGGGGACGGAGACCCAGTACTTC.

Comments on this clonotype: A much larger clone differs from this one at a single base, so this may be a read error. This chain uses TRBV6-6 with TRBJ1-5; D is uncertain. This CDR3 spans 13 amino acids. CDR1 and CDR2 from the germline V gene are MNHNY and SVGAGI (reference sequence). Here the CDR3 DNA reads TGTGCCGGCAGTTACTCTAGCAATCAGCCCCAGCATTTT. This translates into CAGSYSSNQPQHF.

This clonotype occurred many times. The V gene is TRBV7-2, the J gene TRBJ2-2; 7 nucleotides align to TRBD2. Unmatched junction bases numbered 5, after V lost 0 bases and J lost 4 bases. The CDR3 contains 16 residues. Germline assignment: CDR1 SGHTA and CDR2 FQGNSA. The CDR3 spells CASSLAYGRATGELFF. CDR3 DNA sequence: TGTGCCAGCAGCTTAGCGTATGGGAGGGCCACCGGGGAGCTGTTTTTT.

This clonotype was found many times. V usage is TRBV5-1 and J usage is TRBJ1-2; 9 nucleotides match TRBD1. Germline-derived CDR1 and CDR2 are SGHRS and YFSETQ. The V segment lost 3 bases and the J segment 2 bases; nucleotides outside the gene matches: 8. The length of the CDR3 is 16 residues. As DNA, the CDR3 is TGCGCCAGCAGCTCTTCGGACAGGGGAGGAAACTATGGCTACACCTTC. This gives the protein CASSSSDRGGNYGYTF.

A few counts support this clonotype. With a much larger clone just one base away, this may be a read error. This chain links TRBV10-3 with TRBJ1-1; maybe TRBD1 (6 bases). Trimming took 1 base from V and 4 from J, leaving 22 bases between them. The CDR3 is made up of 18 amino acids. Germline V gives CDR1 ENHRY, CDR2 SYGVKD. The CDR3 reads CAISEYSGASVMSTEAFF. The CDR3 DNA is TGTGCCATCAGTGAGTACTCAGGGGCTTCGGTCATGAGCACTGAAGCTTTCTTT.

This clonotype was observed a few times. The chain carries TRBV18 and TRBJ2-7, with 10 bases lining up with TRBD1. J gave up 5 bases and V 5 bases, and 9 bases lay outside the gene matches. Germline V gene lookup returns CDR1 KGHSH and CDR2 LQKENI. The CDR3 extends over 15 amino acids. The CDR3 loop is CASSSGQGEVNEQYF. In DNA, the CDR3 is TGTGCCAGCTCATCCGGACAGGGGGAGGTCAACGAGCAGTACTTC.

In its sample, this clonotype was seen a few times. V gene TRBV28 combines with J gene TRBJ2-2; D may be TRBD1 (5 bases). The germline V gene encodes CDR1 MDHEN and CDR2 SYDVKM. This CDR3 is built from 13 residues. V shed 2 bases and J shed 10 bases, with 11 bases lying between them. CDR3 sequence: CASSLQGFVELFF. In DNA, the CDR3 is TGTGCCAGCAGTTTACAGGGTTTTGTGGAGCTGTTTTTT.

This clonotype was seen repeatedly, ten times or more. The chain employs TRBV18 and TRBJ2-5; D may be TRBD1 (6 bases). V was pared by 2 bases and J by 1 base, with 11 bases between. The CDR3 is 15 amino acids. Germline V gene sequence: CDR1 KGHSH, CDR2 LQKENI. CDR3 in amino acids: CASSPIQGTQETQYF. CDR3 nucleotide sequence: TGTGCCAGCTCACCAATCCAGGGGACCCAAGAGACCCAGTACTTC.

About this clonotype: The junction departs from the called germline gene at one end, perhaps through a read error. The chain recombines TRBV20-1 with TRBJ2-1; the match to TRBD2 covers 7 bases. The J call may be mistaken, given a closer DNA end match to TRBJ2-7. The CDR3 totals 17 residues. Germline CDR1 reads DFQATT; CDR2 reads SNEGSKA (reference sequence). The CDR3: CSARGLGLGGSYNEQYF. In DNA, the CDR3 is TGCAGTGCCAGAGGCCTCGGACTAGGCGGCTCCTACAATGAGCAGTACTTC.

This clonotype was picked up a small number of times. V and J are TRBV12-3 or TRBV12-4 and TRBJ1-2; D is perhaps TRBD1 (5 bases). The CDR3 has 15 amino acids. V was trimmed by 5 bases and J by 7 bases, leaving 20 bases between them. In DNA form, the CDR3 reads TGTGCCAGCAGTGCAAGGGACCGGAGCTCTGCTGGCTACACCTTC. Amino acid sequence: CASSARDRSSAGYTF.

The sample holds one count of this clonotype. CDR3 protein: CASSFLSDGYTF. The CDR3 DNA reads TGTGCCAGCAGTTTTCTGTCCGACGGCTACACCTTC. The chain has TRBV12-3 or TRBV12-4 and TRBJ1-2; the D is unclear. V lost 3 bases and J lost 8, with 10 bases in between. This CDR3 has 12 amino acids.

This clonotype was seen more than once but under ten times. The rearrangement joins TRBV6-6 to TRBJ2-4; weak D call: TRBD1 (5 bases). This CDR3 has 13 amino acids. With 5 bases removed from V and 4 bases from J, the gap between germline ends came to 9 bases. Germline assignment: CDR1 MNHNY and CDR2 SVGAGI (reference sequence). Here the CDR3 reads CASSPRQKNIQYF. For the CDR3, the DNA is TGTGCCAGCAGTCCCCGACAGAAAAACATTCAGTACTTC.